These T cell receptor beta chains were read from a single sample in a study of technical replicates of blood from a handful of donors. Here immunoSEQ multiplex PCR was the method, and the copy in TCRdb shows in-frame clones only, minus some. The table lists about 76,000 clones, approximately 94% of them singletons. Material: T cells isolated from PBMCs. Receptors originate from a human donor in good health. Both conserved end residues are part of each CDR3. A D gene is named only where the DNA matches it firmly. Expanded clones get a size class; other rows say once, few or many, or leave the size out.

d_gene: TRBD1
abundance: -
j_gene: TRBJ1-5
v_gene: TRBV2
CDR3nt: TGTGCCAGCAGTAGGACAGGTAGACCCGATCAGCCCCAGCATTTT
CDR3aa: CASSRTGRPDQPQHF

d_gene: -
abundance: -
j_gene: TRBJ2-3
v_gene: TRBV29-1
CDR3nt: TGCAGCGTTTCCGGGAGTATAGATACGCAGTATTTT
CDR3aa: CSVSGSIDTQYF

d_gene: -
abundance: -
j_gene: TRBJ1-2
v_gene: TRBV9
CDR3nt: TGTGCCAGCAGCGGGGCGCAGAGAAATCTCCACACCTTC
CDR3aa: CASSGAQRNLHTF

d_gene: -
abundance: -
j_gene: TRBJ2-2
v_gene: TRBV7-3
CDR3nt: TGTGCCAGCAGCCCAGGTCAGGGTTACACCGGGGAGCTGTTTTTT
CDR3aa: CASSPGQGYTGELFF

d_gene: TRBD2
abundance: -
j_gene: TRBJ2-7
v_gene: TRBV4-2
CDR3nt: TGTGCCAGCAGCCAAGATGGGGAGGGATGGTACGAGCAGTACTTC
CDR3aa: CASSQDGEGWYEQYF

d_gene: -
abundance: -
j_gene: TRBJ1-4
v_gene: TRBV7-9
CDR3nt: TGTGCCAGCAGCTGGGAGGCGCCACCGTTGCATGAAAAACTGTTTTTT
CDR3aa: CASSWEAPPLHEKLFF

d_gene: TRBD2
abundance: -
j_gene: TRBJ2-3
v_gene: TRBV4-1
CDR3nt: TGCGCCAGCAGCCCTAGACTAGCGGGAGTTAGGGATACGCAGTATTTT
CDR3aa: CASSPRLAGVRDTQYF

d_gene: -
abundance: -
j_gene: TRBJ1-4
v_gene: TRBV6-4
CDR3nt: TGTGCCAGCAGTGACAGGGAGGGGGAAAAACTGTTTTTT
CDR3aa: CASSDREGEKLFF

d_gene: -
abundance: once
j_gene: TRBJ2-7
v_gene: TRBV29-1
CDR3nt: TGCAGCGTTTACCAGGGGGGAAACCACGAGCAGTACTTC
CDR3aa: CSVYQGGNHEQYF

d_gene: TRBD1
abundance: -
j_gene: TRBJ1-2
v_gene: TRBV7-3
CDR3nt: TGTGCCAGCAGCTTAACCCCAGGGGGCATTGATGGCTACACCTTC
CDR3aa: CASSLTPGGIDGYTF

d_gene: TRBD1
abundance: -
j_gene: TRBJ2-7
v_gene: TRBV5-1
CDR3nt: TGCGCCAGCAGCCACAAGGGCCACAGGGGGTACGAGCAGTACTTC
CDR3aa: CASSHKGHRGYEQYF

d_gene: TRBD2
abundance: -
j_gene: TRBJ2-1
v_gene: TRBV9
CDR3nt: TGTGCCAGCAGCGCCGCGCTAGCGGGAGATTTGAATGAGCAGTTCTTC
CDR3aa: CASSAALAGDLNEQFF

d_gene: -
abundance: -
j_gene: TRBJ2-7
v_gene: TRBV5-1
CDR3nt: TGCGCCAGCAGCTTAACTAGTGTCTACGAGCAGTACTTC
CDR3aa: CASSLTSVYEQYF

d_gene: -
abundance: -
j_gene: TRBJ1-5
v_gene: TRBV27
CDR3nt: TGTGCCAGCAGTTCAGGCAGGGTCTATCAGCCCCAGCATTTT
CDR3aa: CASSSGRVYQPQHF

d_gene: -
abundance: -
j_gene: TRBJ2-5
v_gene: TRBV14
CDR3nt: TGTGCCAGCAGCTTCAGACTAGATCGAGAGACCCAGTACTTC
CDR3aa: CASSFRLDRETQYF

d_gene: -
abundance: -
j_gene: TRBJ2-2
v_gene: TRBV2
CDR3nt: TGTGCCAGCAGGGTTGAGGGTTCGAACACCGGGGAGCTGTTTTTT
CDR3aa: CASRVEGSNTGELFF

d_gene: TRBD1
abundance: -
j_gene: TRBJ2-7
v_gene: TRBV9
CDR3nt: TGTGCCAGCAGCCAGGGACAGGGGGCTTACGAGCAGTACTTC
CDR3aa: CASSQGQGAYEQYF

d_gene: TRBD2
abundance: -
j_gene: TRBJ2-7
v_gene: TRBV15
CDR3nt: TGTGCCACCAGCCTAGAGACTAGCGGCTCCTACGAGCAGTACTTC
CDR3aa: CATSLETSGSYEQYF

d_gene: -
abundance: -
j_gene: TRBJ1-1
v_gene: TRBV27
CDR3nt: TGTGCCAGCAGGGGGCCGGGCACTGAAGCTTTCTTT
CDR3aa: CASRGPGTEAFF

d_gene: -
abundance: -
j_gene: TRBJ2-7
v_gene: TRBV29-1
CDR3nt: TGCAGCGCAATAAAATATCTGGACAGAGAGCAGTACTTC
CDR3aa: CSAIKYLDREQYF

d_gene: -
abundance: -
j_gene: TRBJ2-7
v_gene: TRBV11-2
CDR3nt: TGTGCCAGCAGCTTAGGTGGAGGGGGCCTTCGGGAGCAGTACTTC
CDR3aa: CASSLGGGGLREQYF

d_gene: TRBD1
abundance: -
j_gene: TRBJ2-1
v_gene: TRBV28
CDR3nt: TGTGCCAGCAGTAGAGCCGGGACAGGGAATGAGCAGTTCTTC
CDR3aa: CASSRAGTGNEQFF

d_gene: TRBD1
abundance: -
j_gene: TRBJ1-2
v_gene: TRBV6-6
CDR3nt: TGTGCCAGCAGCCTAGGACAGGGAAGCGGCTACACCTTC
CDR3aa: CASSLGQGSGYTF

d_gene: -
abundance: -
j_gene: TRBJ2-7
v_gene: TRBV19
CDR3nt: TGTGCCAGTAGTATGGTCGTGGGGCCCTACGAGCAGTACTTC
CDR3aa: CASSMVVGPYEQYF

d_gene: TRBD1
abundance: -
j_gene: TRBJ1-2
v_gene: TRBV29-1
CDR3nt: TGCAGCGTCGCCAAGGGGGCTGGTGGCTACACCTTC
CDR3aa: CSVAKGAGGYTF

d_gene: TRBD1
abundance: -
j_gene: TRBJ2-7
v_gene: TRBV19
CDR3nt: TGTGCCAGTCGAACGACCGGGACAGTTCCCTACGAGCAGTACTTC
CDR3aa: CASRTTGTVPYEQYF

d_gene: -
abundance: -
j_gene: TRBJ1-2
v_gene: TRBV7-9
CDR3nt: TGTGCCAGCTCACCCGGGACTCTAACTAACTATGGCTACACCTTC
CDR3aa: CASSPGTLTNYGYTF

d_gene: -
abundance: -
j_gene: TRBJ2-7
v_gene: TRBV9
CDR3nt: TGTGCCAGCAGTCCGGACGGAGGATCTAGCTCCTACGAGCAGTACTTC
CDR3aa: CASSPDGGSSSYEQYF

d_gene: -
abundance: -
j_gene: TRBJ2-3
v_gene: TRBV11-3
CDR3nt: TGTGCCAGCAGCTTAGTTCTTAGCGGAGACACAGATACGCAGTATTTT
CDR3aa: CASSLVLSGDTDTQYF

d_gene: -
abundance: -
j_gene: TRBJ2-3
v_gene: TRBV9
CDR3nt: TGTGCCAGCAGCGTAGCTAGGACATTCACAGATACGCAGTATTTT
CDR3aa: CASSVARTFTDTQYF

d_gene: -
abundance: few
j_gene: TRBJ1-1
v_gene: TRBV9
CDR3nt: TGTGCCAGCAGCGAGGGGGACCCGGGCACTGAAGCTTTCTTT
CDR3aa: CASSEGDPGTEAFF

d_gene: -
abundance: -
j_gene: TRBJ2-7
v_gene: TRBV5-1
CDR3nt: TGCGCCAGCTGCGCTGGAGGGGCCTACGAGCAGTACTTC
CDR3aa: CASCAGGAYEQYF

d_gene: TRBD2
abundance: -
j_gene: TRBJ2-5
v_gene: TRBV7-3
CDR3nt: TGTGCCAGCAGCAGATATAGCGGGAGAACCGGAGAGACCCAGTACTTC
CDR3aa: CASSRYSGRTGETQYF

d_gene: -
abundance: -
j_gene: TRBJ2-7
v_gene: TRBV29-1
CDR3nt: TGCAGCGTTGGCCAGGGCCTAATCGACGAGCAGTACTTC
CDR3aa: CSVGQGLIDEQYF

d_gene: -
abundance: -
j_gene: TRBJ2-2
v_gene: TRBV12-5
CDR3nt: TGTGCTAGTGGTTTTGGTCAAACTAACACCGGGGAGCTGTTTTTT
CDR3aa: CASGFGQTNTGELFF

d_gene: -
abundance: -
j_gene: TRBJ2-5
v_gene: TRBV13
CDR3nt: TGTGCCAGCAGCTTAGTACAGGGCGTAGAGACCCAGTACTTC
CDR3aa: CASSLVQGVETQYF

d_gene: -
abundance: -
j_gene: TRBJ2-2
v_gene: TRBV7-8
CDR3nt: TGTGCCAGCAGCTTACAATGGGGCAGGACCCCAACCGGGGAGCTGTTTTTT
CDR3aa: CASSLQWGRTPTGELFF

d_gene: -
abundance: -
j_gene: TRBJ2-5
v_gene: TRBV29-1
CDR3nt: TGCAGCGTTGACAGGGCAGAAGGGACCCAGTACTTC
CDR3aa: CSVDRAEGTQYF

d_gene: -
abundance: -
j_gene: TRBJ2-1
v_gene: TRBV11-2
CDR3nt: TGTGCCAGCAGCCGTTACCGACCTAGCTCCGGTTTGGATGAGCAGTTCTTC
CDR3aa: CASSRYRPSSGLDEQFF

d_gene: TRBD1
abundance: -
j_gene: TRBJ1-5
v_gene: TRBV5-6
CDR3nt: TGTGCCAGCAGCTTGGGGGGCAGGGGGCTGAATCAGCCCCAGCATTTT
CDR3aa: CASSLGGRGLNQPQHF

d_gene: -
abundance: -
j_gene: TRBJ1-1
v_gene: TRBV27
CDR3nt: TGTGCCAGCAGTTTCTTAATTCGGGGGATCATGAACACTGAAGCTTTCTTT
CDR3aa: CASSFLIRGIMNTEAFF

d_gene: -
abundance: -
j_gene: TRBJ2-7
v_gene: TRBV6-5
CDR3nt: TGTGCCAGCAGTTATGGGGCGTGGGAGTACTTC
CDR3aa: CASSYGAWEYF

d_gene: -
abundance: once
j_gene: TRBJ2-1
v_gene: TRBV7-3
CDR3nt: TGTGCCAGCAGCGTGGACATATACAATGAGCAGTTCTTC
CDR3aa: CASSVDIYNEQFF

d_gene: -
abundance: -
j_gene: TRBJ2-2
v_gene: TRBV27
CDR3nt: TGTGCCAGCTCAGGGGTGGAGAGGACCGGGGAGCTGTTTTTT
CDR3aa: CASSGVERTGELFF

d_gene: TRBD2
abundance: -
j_gene: TRBJ2-5
v_gene: TRBV2
CDR3nt: TGTGCCAGCAGCCGGACTAGTCGAGAGACCCAGTACTTC
CDR3aa: CASSRTSRETQYF

d_gene: TRBD2
abundance: -
j_gene: TRBJ2-1
v_gene: TRBV4-1
CDR3nt: TGCGCCAGCAGCCAAGAAGAAAGACTAGCGGGACTCTTCTACAATGAGCAGTTCTTC
CDR3aa: CASSQEERLAGLFYNEQFF